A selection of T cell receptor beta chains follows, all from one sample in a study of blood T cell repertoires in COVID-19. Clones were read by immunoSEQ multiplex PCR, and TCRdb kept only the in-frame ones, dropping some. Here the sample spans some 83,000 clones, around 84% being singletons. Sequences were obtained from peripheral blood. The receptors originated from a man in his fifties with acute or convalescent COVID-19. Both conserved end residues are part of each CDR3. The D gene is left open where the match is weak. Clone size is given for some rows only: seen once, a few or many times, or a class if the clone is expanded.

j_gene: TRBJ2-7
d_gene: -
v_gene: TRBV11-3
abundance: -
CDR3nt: TGTGCCAGCAGCTTGTCGGGGAACGCCTACGAGCAGTACTTC
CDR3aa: CASSLSGNAYEQYF

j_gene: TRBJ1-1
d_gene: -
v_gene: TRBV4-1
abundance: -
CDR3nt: TGCGCCAGCAGCCAAGCTTTTTCAGGCACTGAAGCTTTCTTT
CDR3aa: CASSQAFSGTEAFF

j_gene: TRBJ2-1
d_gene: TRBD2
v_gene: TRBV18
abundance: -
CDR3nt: TGTGCCAGCTCACTCGTGGGAGGGTTTCAGCTCTTC
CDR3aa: CASSLVGGFQLF

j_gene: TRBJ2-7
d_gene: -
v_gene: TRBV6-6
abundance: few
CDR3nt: TGTGCCAGCAGTTACTTGGGCAGGGTGTACGAGCAGTACTTC
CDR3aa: CASSYLGRVYEQYF

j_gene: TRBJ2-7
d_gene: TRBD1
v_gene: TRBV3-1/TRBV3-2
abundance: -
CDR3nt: TGTGCCAGCAGCCAAGCAGGGGGCGGCTACGAGCAGTACTTC
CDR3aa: CASSQAGGGYEQYF

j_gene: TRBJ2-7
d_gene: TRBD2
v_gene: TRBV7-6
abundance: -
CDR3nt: TGTGCCAGCAGCCTCGGGACTAGCGGGAGCTACGAGCAGTACTTC
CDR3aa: CASSLGTSGSYEQYF

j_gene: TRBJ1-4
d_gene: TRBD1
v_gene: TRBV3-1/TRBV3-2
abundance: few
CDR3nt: TGTGCCAGCAGCCATTGGGACAGGGAGGAACTGTTTTTT
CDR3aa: CASSHWDREELFF

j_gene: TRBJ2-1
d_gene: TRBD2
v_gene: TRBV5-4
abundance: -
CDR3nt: TGTGCCAGCAGCTTCGGACTAGCGGGGGAAAATGAGCAGTTCTTC
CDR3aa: CASSFGLAGENEQFF

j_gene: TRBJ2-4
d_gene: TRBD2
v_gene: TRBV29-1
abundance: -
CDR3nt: TGCAGCGTTGAGGGACTAGCGGGAAAGGCCAAAAACATTCAGTACTTC
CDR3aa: CSVEGLAGKAKNIQYF

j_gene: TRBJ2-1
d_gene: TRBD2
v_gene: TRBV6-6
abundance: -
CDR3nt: TGTGCCAGCAGGGGGACTAGCGGATACAATGAGCAGTTCTTC
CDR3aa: CASRGTSGYNEQFF

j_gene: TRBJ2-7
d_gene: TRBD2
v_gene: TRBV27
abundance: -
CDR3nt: TGTGCCAGCAGTACAAATCTAGCGGGTGGCCGAGGCGAGCAGTACTTC
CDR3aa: CASSTNLAGGRGEQYF

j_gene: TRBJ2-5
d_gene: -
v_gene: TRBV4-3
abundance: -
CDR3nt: TGCGCCAGCAGCCTGACAGCCCAAGAGACCCAGTACTTC
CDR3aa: CASSLTAQETQYF

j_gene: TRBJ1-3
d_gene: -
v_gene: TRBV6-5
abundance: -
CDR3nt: TGTGCCAGCCGAGACGGGGTCTCTGGAAACACCATATATTTT
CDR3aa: CASRDGVSGNTIYF

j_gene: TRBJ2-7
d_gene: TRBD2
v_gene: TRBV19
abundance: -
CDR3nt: TGTGCCAGTAGTATAGTACCTAGCGGGACCGAGCAGTACTTC
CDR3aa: CASSIVPSGTEQYF

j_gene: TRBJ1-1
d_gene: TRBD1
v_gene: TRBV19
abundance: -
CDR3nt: TGTGCCACCGGACAGGGGGGCACTGAAGCTTTCTTT
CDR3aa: CATGQGGTEAFF

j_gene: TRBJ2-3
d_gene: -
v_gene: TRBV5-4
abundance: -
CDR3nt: TGTGCCAGCAGCCCAGTTAGCTTAGACACAGATACGCAGTATTTT
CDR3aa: CASSPVSLDTDTQYF

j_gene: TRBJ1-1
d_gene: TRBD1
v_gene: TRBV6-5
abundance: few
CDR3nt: TGTGCCAGCACCGAGGACAGGGGATCAGCTTTCTTT
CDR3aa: CASTEDRGSAFF

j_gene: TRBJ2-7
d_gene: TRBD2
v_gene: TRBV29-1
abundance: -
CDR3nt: TGCAGCGTTGAATCCCCGGGAGGGCAAGTCTACGAGCAGTACTTC
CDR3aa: CSVESPGGQVYEQYF

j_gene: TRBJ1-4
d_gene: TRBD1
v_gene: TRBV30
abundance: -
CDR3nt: TGTGCCTGGACCGGACAGGCTAATGAAAAACTGTTTTTT
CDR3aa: CAWTGQANEKLFF

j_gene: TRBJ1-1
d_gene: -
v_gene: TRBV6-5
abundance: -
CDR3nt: TGTGCCAGCACTCGGACAGCTTCGAACACTGAAGCTTTCTTT
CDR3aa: CASTRTASNTEAFF

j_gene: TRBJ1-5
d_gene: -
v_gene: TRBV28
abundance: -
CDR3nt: TGTGCCAGCAGCTCCGGGGGACGATATCAGCCCCAGCATTTT
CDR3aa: CASSSGGRYQPQHF

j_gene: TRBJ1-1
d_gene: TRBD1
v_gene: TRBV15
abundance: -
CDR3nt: TGTGCCACCAGCAGAGATAGGGGCAGGGGGACTGAAGCTTTCTTT
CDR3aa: CATSRDRGRGTEAFF

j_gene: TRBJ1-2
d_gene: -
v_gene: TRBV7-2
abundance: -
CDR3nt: TGTGCCAGCAGCTTAGTAGCAGGGAACTATGGCTACACCTTC
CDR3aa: CASSLVAGNYGYTF

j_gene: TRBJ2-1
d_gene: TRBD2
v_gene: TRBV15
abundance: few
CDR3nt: TGTGCCACCAGCAGAGAGAGAGCGGGAGTGTCCTACAATGAGCAGTTCTTC
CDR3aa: CATSRERAGVSYNEQFF

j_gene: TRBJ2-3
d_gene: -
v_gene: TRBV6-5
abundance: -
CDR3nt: TGTGCCAGCAGTTACGGCGGCTTTGGCACAGATACGCAGTATTTT
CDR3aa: CASSYGGFGTDTQYF

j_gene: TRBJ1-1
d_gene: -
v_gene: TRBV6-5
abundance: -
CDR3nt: TGTGCCAGCGGAGCAACAGGGAGGGTTGAAGCTTTCTTT
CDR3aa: CASGATGRVEAFF

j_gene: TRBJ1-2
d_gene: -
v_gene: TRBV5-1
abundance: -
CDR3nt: TGCGCCAGCAGCTTGGACAGACACACTAACTATGGCTACACCTTC
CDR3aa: CASSLDRHTNYGYTF

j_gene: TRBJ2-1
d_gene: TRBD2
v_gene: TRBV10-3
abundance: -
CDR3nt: TGTGCCATCAGTGAGGGGCGGGAGGGCTACAATGAGCAGTTCTTC
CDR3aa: CAISEGREGYNEQFF

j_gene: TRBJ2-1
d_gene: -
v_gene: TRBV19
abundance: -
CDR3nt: TGTGCCAGTAGTTCGGGGACTTACTACAATGAGCAGTTCTTC
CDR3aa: CASSSGTYYNEQFF

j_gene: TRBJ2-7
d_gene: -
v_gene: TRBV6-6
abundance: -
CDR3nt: TGTGCCAGCAGTCCGACATTCTACGAGCAGTACTTC
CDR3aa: CASSPTFYEQYF

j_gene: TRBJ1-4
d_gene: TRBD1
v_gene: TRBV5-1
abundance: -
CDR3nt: TGCGCCAGCAGCTTATACAGGGGGGATGAAAAACTGTTTTTT
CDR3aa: CASSLYRGDEKLFF

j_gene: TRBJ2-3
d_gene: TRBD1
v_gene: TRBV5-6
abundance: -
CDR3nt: TGTGCCAGCAGACGGGACAGCCCGTACCCCAGCACAGATACGCAGTATTTT
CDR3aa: CASRRDSPYPSTDTQYF

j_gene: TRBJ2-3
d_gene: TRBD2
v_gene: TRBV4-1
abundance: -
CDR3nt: TGCGCCAGCAGCCTTCCGAGACTAGCGGGGGGGCGGGGCACAGATACGCAGTATTTT
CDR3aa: CASSLPRLAGGRGTDTQYF

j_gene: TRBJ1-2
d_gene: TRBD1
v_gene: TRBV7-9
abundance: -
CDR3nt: TGTGCCAGCAGACCTGGACAGGGGGCTTTCTATGGCTACACCTTC
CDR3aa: CASRPGQGAFYGYTF

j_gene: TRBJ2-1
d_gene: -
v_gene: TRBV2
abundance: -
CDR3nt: TGTGCCAGCAGAGACTATAATGAGCAGTTCTTC
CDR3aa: CASRDYNEQFF

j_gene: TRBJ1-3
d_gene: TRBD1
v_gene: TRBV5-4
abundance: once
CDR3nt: TGTGCCAGCAGCTTGGATCAGGGGGGCTCTGGAAACACCATATATTTT
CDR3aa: CASSLDQGGSGNTIYF

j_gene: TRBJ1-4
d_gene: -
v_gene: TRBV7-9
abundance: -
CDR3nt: TGTGCCAGCAGCTTAGACCGTACAGGGAATGAAAAACTGTTTTTT
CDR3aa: CASSLDRTGNEKLFF

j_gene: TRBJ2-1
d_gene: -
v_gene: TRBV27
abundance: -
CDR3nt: TGTGCCAGCAGGCCACACAGGGATAAGGAGCAGTTCTTC
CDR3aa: CASRPHRDKEQFF

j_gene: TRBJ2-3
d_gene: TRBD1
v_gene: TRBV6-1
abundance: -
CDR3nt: TGTGCCAGCAGTGACGGGACAGTCACAGATACGCAGTATTTT
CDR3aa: CASSDGTVTDTQYF

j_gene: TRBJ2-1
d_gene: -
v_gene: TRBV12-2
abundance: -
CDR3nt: TGTGCAAGTCGCTTAGAACGTGGCCCCTACAATGAGCAGTTCTTC
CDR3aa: CASRLERGPYNEQFF

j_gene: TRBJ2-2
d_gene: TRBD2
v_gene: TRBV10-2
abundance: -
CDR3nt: TGCGCCAGCAGACGGACTAGCGGGATCGGGGAGCTGTTTTTT
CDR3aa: CASRRTSGIGELFF

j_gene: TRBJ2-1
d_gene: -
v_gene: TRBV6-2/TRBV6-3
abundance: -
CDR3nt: TGTGCCAGCAGTTTTCGATTAGTCTACAATGAGCAGTTCTTC
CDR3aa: CASSFRLVYNEQFF

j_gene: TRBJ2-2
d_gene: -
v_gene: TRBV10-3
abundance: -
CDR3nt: TGTGCCATCAGTGAGGGAGCATCGAACACCGGGGAGCTGTTTTTT
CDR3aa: CAISEGASNTGELFF

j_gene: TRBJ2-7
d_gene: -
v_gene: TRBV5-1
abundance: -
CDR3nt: TGCGCCAGCAGCCGGGGTTCCTACGAGCAGTACTTC
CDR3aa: CASSRGSYEQYF

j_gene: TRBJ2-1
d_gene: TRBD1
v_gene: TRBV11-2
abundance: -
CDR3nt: TGTGCCAGCAGCTTAACGAGGACAGGGGGCAATGAGCAGTTCTTC
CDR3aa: CASSLTRTGGNEQFF

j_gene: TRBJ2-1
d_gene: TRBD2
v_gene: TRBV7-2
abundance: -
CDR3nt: TGTGCCAGCAGCTCCGGACTAGCGGGAGGGCCGGATGAGCAGTTCTTC
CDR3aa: CASSSGLAGGPDEQFF

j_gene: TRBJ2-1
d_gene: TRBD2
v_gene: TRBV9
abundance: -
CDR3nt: TGTGCCAGCAGCACCGGACTAGCGGGATCAGGCTACAATGAGCAGTTCTTC
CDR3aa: CASSTGLAGSGYNEQFF

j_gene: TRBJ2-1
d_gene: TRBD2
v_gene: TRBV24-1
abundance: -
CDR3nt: TGTGCCACCAGTGACCCGGGACTAGCGGGATCTGGCTACAATGAGCAGTTCTTC
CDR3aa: CATSDPGLAGSGYNEQFF